The 18 T cell receptor beta chains given below trace back to one sample, sequenced in a study of T cells in Graves' hyperthyroidism and ophthalmopathy (dated by TCRdb to the late 2010s). Library method: multiplex PCR. The instrument was an Illumina HiSeq 2000. The TCR beta CDR3 regions were amplified from the RNA transcripts. The first round of RT-PCR for the TCR CDR3 was performed with the HTBI primer set and the Qiagen OneStep RT-PCR kit. The raw public data were reprocessed by TCRdb itself: fastp quality trimming at Q25, MiXCR clonotype calling, in-frame beta chains only. Rows matching on CDR3 protein sequence are summarized as one entry with the most common DNA and genes. The sample contains approximately 560,000 distinct CDR3 sequences, under 60% of them found a single time. Together, the top ten hold 8.2% of the sample. Input material: peripheral blood or thyroid tissue (not recorded which). The source of these receptors is a young woman with Graves' hyperthyroidism. Donor details come from another sample of the same person, matched by shared clones.

This clonotype was recorded a few times. The J gene is TRBJ2-2, the V gene TRBV7-3, with D perhaps TRBD1 (6 bases). CDR3 length: 15 residues. The germline V gene encodes CDR1 SGHTA and CDR2 FQGTGA. The V end was cut by 5 bases, the J end by 4 bases, with 14 bases between. CDR3 sequence reads: CASSPGARGTGELFF. The CDR3, as DNA: TGTGCCAGCAGCCCAGGGGCGAGGGGCACCGGGGAGCTGTTTTTT.

The rearrangement uses TRBV24-1 and TRBJ2-7, with 8 bases fitting TRBD1. CDR3 length equals 15 residues. With 3 bases clipped from V and 1 base from J, the junction kept 4 bases outside the gene matches. Per the germline V gene, CDR1 is KGHDR and CDR2 is SFDVKD. The CDR3 DNA follows: TGTGCCACCAGTGATAGGACAGGGACATCCTACGAGCAGTACTTC. Protein: CATSDRTGTSYEQYF.

The V gene is TRBV20-1, the J gene TRBJ2-5; 7 nucleotides align to TRBD2. The germline V gene encodes CDR1 DFQATT and CDR2 SNEGSKA (reference sequence). CDR3 size: 11 residues. As DNA, the CDR3 is TGCATGGTGGCGGGGGAAGAGACCCAGTACTTC. Its protein product is CMVAGEETQYF.

This clonotype was seen only a few times. The chain combines TRBV7-8 with TRBJ2-7; no reliable D call. The germline V gene encodes CDR1 SGHVS and CDR2 FQNEAQ. With 3 bases removed from V and 5 bases from J, the gap between germline ends came to 8 bases. This CDR3 region has 12 residues. The chain's CDR3 is CASSLLGNEQYF. The DNA of the CDR3 is TGTGCCAGCAGCTTGTTAGGGAACGAGCAGTACTTC.

The genes are TRBV5-4 and TRBJ2-6; 8 bases map to TRBD2. The V and J ends lost 6 bases and 2 bases, in that order; junction bases with no gene match: 13. Germline V gene sequence: CDR1 SGHNT, CDR2 YYREEE (reference sequence). The CDR3 totals 18 residues. The CDR3 DNA reads as TGTGCCAGCACCCCAGGGTTGAGCGGGAGACCTGGGGCCAACGTCCTGACTTTC. This encodes CASTPGLSGRPGANVLTF.

This clonotype was counted at least ten times. The V and J genes are TRBV25-1 and TRBJ2-7; D gene unclear. The CDR3 has 16 amino acids. The V end lost 4 bases, the J end lost 3 bases, and 19 bases lay between the germline ends. Germline V gene lookup returns CDR1 MGHDK and CDR2 SYGVNS. The CDR3 DNA sequence: TGTGCCAGCAGTGGCCCGGCCACTACTTTTAACTACGAGCAGTACTTC. It translates to CASSGPATTFNYEQYF.

This chain connects TRBV20-1 to TRBJ1-3; D is unresolved. This CDR3 has 15 residues. The V end was cut by 4 bases, the J end by 0 bases, with 13 bases between. Germline CDR1 and CDR2: DFQATT and SNEGSKA (reference sequence). CDR3 in amino acids: CSAKNNRYSGNTIYF. CDR3 DNA: TGCAGTGCTAAAAATAACAGATACTCTGGAAACACCATATATTTT.

V is TRBV20-1 and J is TRBJ2-5; D is perhaps TRBD1 (6 bases). Between the trimmed V and J ends, which lost 0 bases and 5 bases, there was a span of 16 bases. Looked up from germline, CDR1 is DFQATT and CDR2 is SNEGSKA (reference sequence). The CDR3 length is 15 residues. The CDR3 DNA reads as TGCAGTGCTAGAGATCCAGGGGCCGTCGGGGAGACCCAGTACTTC. It encodes CSARDPGAVGETQYF.

This clonotype was seen only a few times. V gene TRBV9 combines with J gene TRBJ1-4, with unresolved D. The germline V gene has CDR1 SGDLS and CDR2 YYNGEE. The V end was cut by 0 bases, the J end by 5 bases, with 8 bases between. The CDR3 covers 14 residues. For the CDR3, the DNA is TGTGCCAGCAGCGTAGCTGGGGAGAATGAAAAACTGTTTTTT. Translating gives CASSVAGENEKLFF. The full variable domain, in which reference TRBV9 and TRBJ1-4 provide the parts outside the CDR3, is DSGVTQTPKHLITATGQRVTLRCSPRSGDLSVYWYQQSLDQGLQFLIQYYNGEERAKGNILERFSAQQFPDLHSELNLSSLELGDSALYFCASSVAGENEKLFFGSGTQLSVL.

Points on this clonotype: This could be a read error, since a much larger clone is one nucleotide away. This chain joins TRBV2 and TRBJ1-1; no clear D. The germline V gene encodes CDR1 SNHLY and CDR2 FYNNEI. This CDR3 has 14 amino acids. V was pared by 2 bases and J by 3 bases, with 10 bases between. The CDR3 DNA follows: TGTGCCAGCAGTGAAATTGTGGCAGACACTGAAGCTTTCTTT. Its translation is CASSEIVADTEAFF.

This clonotype has more than one count but fewer than ten. The chain carries TRBV6-5 and TRBJ1-1; D gene uncertain. This CDR3 region has 15 residues. Germline V CDR1 and CDR2: MNHEY, SVGAGI. V was shortened by 0 bases and J by 3 bases, with 11 bases between the two germline ends. The CDR3 region has the DNA TGTGCCAGCAGTTACTCATTGGCAGCCTACACTGAAGCTTTCTTT. Amino acid sequence: CASSYSLAAYTEAFF.

V and J are TRBV7-9 and TRBJ1-1, with 7 bases that match TRBD1. J gave up 7 bases and V 5 bases, and 7 bases lay outside the gene matches. This CDR3 region has 13 residues. Germline V gene lookup returns CDR1 SEHNR and CDR2 FQNEAQ (reference sequence). DNA of the CDR3: TGTGCCAGCAGCCACCCTCAGGGGGGTGAAGCTTTCTTT. Amino acids: CASSHPQGGEAFF.

This clonotype was observed many times. The genes are TRBV29-1 and TRBJ2-7; D gene unclear. The CDR3 runs 12 residues. CDR1 is SQVTM and CDR2 is ANQGSEA in the germline V gene. Trimming stripped 7 bases from V and 0 bases from J, with 10 bases between. The CDR3 is CSAWTLSYEQYF. CDR3 DNA: TGCAGCGCTTGGACCCTCTCCTACGAGCAGTACTTC.

This clonotype was seen many times. The CDR3 loop reads CASSSHRGTSNQPQHF. CDR3 coding DNA: TGTGCCAGCAGCTCCCATAGGGGGACGAGCAATCAGCCCCAGCATTTT. The V call is TRBV7-2, the J call TRBJ1-5, with D perhaps TRBD1 (6 bases). Trimming stripped 4 bases from V and 1 base from J, with 14 bases between. The CDR3 runs to 16 residues. CDR1 SGHTA and CDR2 FQGNSA come from the germline V gene.

The genes are TRBV12-3 or TRBV12-4 and TRBJ1-2; TRBD1 agrees at 7 bases. The junction had 11 bases not matched to a gene; V was cut back by 6 bases and J by 4 bases. This CDR3 region has 15 residues. The CDR3 loop reads CASRPRTGITYGYTF. CDR3 DNA: TGTGCCAGCAGACCACGGACAGGCATTACCTATGGCTACACCTTC.

The rearrangement joins TRBV12-3 or TRBV12-4 to TRBJ2-5, with D uncertain. Trimming removed 3 bases from V and 6 bases from J, with 14 bases in between. This CDR3 has 14 residues. CDR3 sequence (DNA): TGTGCCAGCAGTTTGGCCAGGCGTTTGAAGACCCAGTACTTC. It specifies CASSLARRLKTQYF.

A few counts support this clonotype. The rearrangement joins TRBV20-1 to TRBJ1-5; D perhaps matches TRBD1 (6 bases). CDR3 length equals 14 residues. V lost 3 bases, J lost 0 bases, and 9 bases lay in between. The germline V gene has CDR1 DFQATT and CDR2 SNEGSKA (reference sequence). The CDR3 DNA reads TGCAGTGCTAGGGACAGTTATAGCAATCAGCCCCAGCATTTT. This codes for CSARDSYSNQPQHF.

A few counts support this clonotype. V usage is TRBV14 and J usage is TRBJ1-4; D is unresolved. CDR3 length: 15 residues. Germline values: CDR1 SGHDN, CDR2 FVKESK. The germline V and J ends were trimmed by 5 bases and 5 bases, with 15 bases remaining between them. CDR3 nucleotides: TGTGCCAGCAGCGACGCTACGGCGCGCAATGAAAAACTGTTTTTT. Translation gives CASSDATARNEKLFF.